The next 23 T cell receptor beta chains were all read from a single sample in a study of CD8 T cells in Susac syndrome. Roughly 0.45 to 1 ug RNA was reverse transcribed with random hexamers. TCRdb used MiXCR to reprocess the immunoSEQ multiplex PCR reads, holding one entry per CDR3 protein. Of some 200,000 distinct CDR3 sequences listed, around 96% are singletons. The sample was CD4+ T cells from PBMCs. These receptors came from a human donor in good health.

This chain connects TRBV4-3 to TRBJ1-3; D gene unclear. Germline CDR1 is LGHNA and CDR2 is YSLEER. V lost 0 bases and J 0 bases, leaving 18 bases between the germline ends. The CDR3 is 19 residues long. This CDR3 is CASSQESVRQRHSGNTIYF. For the CDR3, the DNA is TGCGCCAGCAGCCAAGAAAGTGTGAGGCAGCGTCACTCTGGAAACACCATATATTTT.

The chain combines TRBV3-1 with TRBJ2-7; D remains unclear. Trimming took 4 bases from V and 2 from J, leaving 9 bases between them. The CDR3 totals 13 residues. Germline CDR1 reads LGHDT; CDR2 reads YNNKEL (reference sequence). The CDR3 nucleotides read TGTGCCAGCAGCCGTAACGGACCCTACGAGCAGTACTTC. This gives the protein CASSRNGPYEQYF.

This rearrangement joins TRBV20-1 to TRBJ2-3; D might be TRBD2 (6 bases). The V end was cut by 1 base, the J end by 5 bases, with 13 bases between. Germline V gene lookup returns CDR1 DFQATT and CDR2 SNEGSKA (reference sequence). CDR3 length: 14 residues. CDR3 sequence (DNA): TGCAGTGCTAGAGGTAGCGGATTTGGAGATACGCAGTATTTT. Its translation: CSARGSGFGDTQYF.

V is TRBV29-1 and J is TRBJ2-7; 10 nucleotides match TRBD2. This CDR3 comprises 13 residues. From germline, CDR1 is SQVTM and CDR2 ANQGSEA. V gave up 7 bases and J gave up 6 bases; unmatched junction bases: 9. The CDR3 reads CSATGLANIEQYF. For the CDR3, the DNA is TGCAGCGCTACGGGACTAGCGAATATCGAGCAGTACTTC.

The rearrangement uses TRBV4-2 and TRBJ2-7; 9 nucleotides align to TRBD2. The CDR3 extends over 19 amino acids. Germline-derived CDR1 and CDR2 are LGHNA and YNFKEQ. The junction had 16 bases not matched to a gene; V was cut back by 2 bases and J by 2 bases. The CDR3 protein is CASSQRTPWASGTTYEQYF. The CDR3 DNA sequence: TGTGCCAGCAGCCAAAGGACCCCTTGGGCTAGCGGGACTACCTACGAGCAGTACTTC.

The chain joins TRBV4-3 to TRBJ1-2; D is undetermined. The CDR3 runs 16 residues. The V gene's germline CDR1 is LGHNA and CDR2 YSLEER. V lost 1 base and J lost 1, with 13 bases in between. DNA of the CDR3: TGCGCCAGCAGCCAAGTCAGTGTGCGGGATAACTATGGCTACACCTTC. This translates into CASSQVSVRDNYGYTF.

The chain has TRBV24-1 and TRBJ2-1, with D unresolved. Trimming stripped 10 bases from V and 4 bases from J, with 7 bases between. From germline, CDR1 is KGHDR and CDR2 SFDVKD. CDR3 size: 11 residues. The CDR3 protein is CATSNYNEQFF. The CDR3, as DNA: TGTGCCACGTCTAATTACAATGAGCAGTTCTTC.

The chain links TRBV29-1 to TRBJ1-1; no reliable D call. Germline CDR1 is SQVTM and CDR2 is ANQGSEA. V lost 2 bases, J lost 6 bases, and 10 bases lay in between. CDR3 length: 12 amino acids. The CDR3 protein is CSVEFVSAEAFF. CDR3 DNA sequence: TGCAGCGTTGAATTCGTCTCCGCTGAAGCTTTCTTT. Complete variable domain (other parts from reference TRBV29-1 and TRBJ1-1): SAVISQKPSRDICQRGTSLTIQCQVDSQVTMMFWYRQQPGQSLTLIATANQGSEATYESGFVIDKFPISRPNLTFSTLTVSNMSPEDSSIYLCSVEFVSAEAFFGQGTRLTVV.

The chain combines TRBV30 with TRBJ1-5; D uncertain. The CDR3 is 13 residues long. V dropped 3 bases and J dropped 2 bases, with 8 bases sitting between them. CDR1 and CDR2 from the germline V gene are GTSNPN and SVGIG (reference sequence). For the CDR3, the DNA is TGTGCCTGGAGGGGCCTTGGCAATCAGCCCCAGCATTTT. Its translation: CAWRGLGNQPQHF.

J is TRBJ2-1 and V is TRBV2; D is unclear. The CDR3 has 13 residues. With 4 bases removed from V and 5 bases from J, the gap between germline ends came to 9 bases. Germline values: CDR1 SNHLY, CDR2 FYNNEI. The CDR3: CASSALGDNEQFF. In DNA, the CDR3 is TGTGCCAGCAGTGCGCTAGGTGACAATGAGCAGTTCTTC.

This sequence joins TRBV20-1 and TRBJ2-1, with 13 bases lining up with TRBD2. This CDR3 is built from 19 residues. The ends lost 1 base at V and 8 bases at J; junction bases unmatched: 17. Germline CDR1 and CDR2: DFQATT and SNEGSKA (reference sequence). CDR3 loop: CSARGLGLAGRKDIYEQFF. In DNA, the CDR3 is TGCAGTGCTAGAGGACTGGGACTAGCGGGACGCAAAGATATCTATGAGCAGTTCTTC.

This chain joins TRBV29-1 and TRBJ1-1; D is ambiguous. Trimming shortened V by 6 bases and J by 1 base, and 12 bases separated the two germline ends. The CDR3 totals 13 residues. Germline lookup yields CDR1 SQVTM and CDR2 ANQGSEA. The DNA for the CDR3 is TGCAGCGTCCCCGGGCCTTCGAACACTGAAGCTTTCTTT. Its protein product is CSVPGPSNTEAFF. The whole variable domain, filled in from reference TRBV29-1 and TRBJ1-1, reads SAVISQKPSRDICQRGTSLTIQCQVDSQVTMMFWYRQQPGQSLTLIATANQGSEATYESGFVIDKFPISRPNLTFSTLTVSNMSPEDSSIYLCSVPGPSNTEAFFGQGTRLTVV.

The genes are TRBV20-1 and TRBJ2-7, with D unclear. V lost 0 bases and J lost 6, with 6 bases in between. The CDR3 loop spans 11 amino acids. Per germline, CDR1 DFQATT and CDR2 SNEGSKA (reference sequence). The CDR3 nucleotides are TGCAGTGCTAGAGATCACGGCGAGCAGTACTTC. It is translated as CSARDHGEQYF.

The rearrangement joins TRBV30 to TRBJ2-7; D tentatively fits TRBD1 or TRBD2 (5 bases each). Trimming removed 2 bases from V and 4 bases from J, with 12 bases in between. Per germline, CDR1 GTSNPN and CDR2 SVGIG (reference sequence). This CDR3 contains 13 residues. This CDR3 is CAWSRGPKYEQYF. The CDR3 nucleotides read TGTGCCTGGAGTAGGGGACCGAAATACGAGCAGTACTTC.

The chain joins TRBV30 to TRBJ2-2, with a possible D match to TRBD2 (7 bases). CDR3 size: 15 residues. Trimming removed 6 bases at V and 2 bases at J, with 16 bases between. Germline V lookup: CDR1 GTSNPN, CDR2 SVGIG (reference sequence). CDR3 residues: CACHPGGSNTGELFF. The CDR3 bases are TGTGCCTGTCACCCGGGGGGCTCCAACACCGGGGAGCTGTTTTTT. The whole variable domain, remainder taken from reference TRBV30 and TRBJ2-2, is SQTIHQWPATLVQPVGSPLSLECTVEGTSNPNLYWYRQAAGRGLQLLFYSVGIGQISSEVPQNLSASRPQDRQFILSSKKLLLSDSGFYLCACHPGGSNTGELFFGEGSRLTVL.

This clonotype was observed once. V and J are TRBV20-1 and TRBJ2-1, with 8 positions matching TRBD2. V lost 6 bases to trimming and J lost 7 bases; unmatched junction nucleotides: 8. Germline V gene sequence: CDR1 DFQATT, CDR2 SNEGSKA (reference sequence). The CDR3 runs 13 residues. In DNA form, the CDR3 reads TGCAGTGCCCCGGGGGGGACTGGTAATGAGCAGTTCTTC. Its translation: CSAPGGTGNEQFF.

The chain combines TRBV7-2 with TRBJ2-2; D uncertain. CDR1 is SGHTA and CDR2 is FQGNSA in the germline V gene. V lost 3 bases to trimming and J lost 3 bases, with 2 bases between them. The CDR3 contains 12 residues. The CDR3 DNA sequence: TGTGCCAGCAGCTTTTACACCGGGGAGCTGTTTTTT. Amino acids: CASSFYTGELFF.

The rearrangement uses TRBV30 and TRBJ1-2; maybe TRBD1 (6 bases). V was pared by 4 bases and J by 8 bases, with 14 bases between. This CDR3 is built from 12 residues. CDR1 is GTSNPN, CDR2 SVGIG, per germline (reference sequence). CDR3 region: CAWTGELEGYTF. CDR3 DNA sequence: TGTGCCTGGACAGGGGAACTGGAAGGCTACACCTTC. Filled out from reference TRBV30 and TRBJ1-2, the complete variable domain reads SQTIHQWPATLVQPVGSPLSLECTVEGTSNPNLYWYRQAAGRGLQLLFYSVGIGQISSEVPQNLSASRPQDRQFILSSKKLLLSDSGFYLCAWTGELEGYTFGSGTRLTVV.

CDR3 DNA sequence: TGCAGTGCTAGATCCCGCAGCAACACTGAAGCTTTCTTT. It specifies CSARSRSNTEAFF. This rearrangement joins TRBV20-1 to TRBJ1-1; no clear D. Germline-derived CDR1 and CDR2 are DFQATT and SNEGSKA (reference sequence). The CDR3 totals 13 residues. V was shortened by 2 bases and J by 2 bases, with 9 bases between the two germline ends.

The chain is built from TRBV9 and TRBJ1-1, with 7 bases fitting TRBD1. Germline V gene sequence: CDR1 SGDLS, CDR2 YYNGEE. CDR3 size: 14 residues. J lost 4 bases, V lost 4 bases, and 7 bases had no gene match. Here the CDR3 reads CASSQTGVGTEAFF. CDR3 in DNA: TGTGCCAGCAGCCAAACAGGGGTAGGCACTGAAGCTTTCTTT.

The chain links TRBV29-1 to TRBJ2-5, with 9 bases lining up with TRBD1. The germline CDR1 and CDR2 sequences are SQVTM and ANQGSEA. Trimming took 7 bases from V and 6 from J; bases not matched to a gene: 6. The CDR3 is 12 residues long. This CDR3 is CSGTGARKTQYF. The CDR3, as DNA: TGCAGCGGGACAGGGGCGCGAAAGACCCAGTACTTC. Complete variable domain (other parts from reference TRBV29-1 and TRBJ2-5): SAVISQKPSRDICQRGTSLTIQCQVDSQVTMMFWYRQQPGQSLTLIATANQGSEATYESGFVIDKFPISRPNLTFSTLTVSNMSPEDSSIYLCSGTGARKTQYFGPGTRLLVL.

The chain recombines TRBV5-4 with TRBJ2-1, with D possibly being TRBD2 (5 bases). The germline V gene has CDR1 SGHNT and CDR2 YYREEE (reference sequence). The ends were cut back, 0 bases at V and 4 bases at J, with 17 bases in the middle. The CDR3 runs to 17 residues. Here the CDR3 DNA reads TGTGCCAGCAGCTTGGGTGGGCTAGCTAAATCATACAATGAGCAGTTCTTC. Translating it yields CASSLGGLAKSYNEQFF.

The chain couples TRBV28 to TRBJ1-5; TRBD1 is a possible D gene (6 bases). Germline V gene data show CDR1 as MDHEN and CDR2 as SYDVKM. CDR3 length equals 13 residues. V was pared by 6 bases and J by 7 bases, with 13 bases between. CDR3 coding DNA: TGTGCCAGCAGGTTACAGGGAGGACAGCCCCAGCATTTT. The encoded protein is CASRLQGGQPQHF.